The 10 T cell receptor beta chains below all came from one sample that was sequenced in a study of blood T cell repertoires in COVID-19. The protocol was immunoSEQ multiplex PCR, while the TCRdb copy is restricted to in-frame clones and leaves out a portion. The sample shows around 170,000 clones, roughly 70% of them seen only once. Sequencing was carried out using peripheral blood. These receptors were collected from a woman older than 75 with acute or convalescent COVID-19.

The count of this clone is one. This rearrangement joins TRBV15 to TRBJ1-6; D remains ambiguous. Germline CDR1 and CDR2: LNHNV and YYDKDF (reference sequence). The CDR3 sequence is 13 residues long. Trimming cost V 0 bases and J 10 bases, with 7 bases left between them. CDR3 loop: CATSRDTESPLHF. The DNA of the CDR3 is TGTGCCACCAGCAGAGATACAGAATCACCCCTCCACTTT. Supplemented by reference TRBV15 and TRBJ1-6, the full variable domain reads DAMVIQNPRYQVTQFGKPVTLSCSQTLNHNVMYWYQQKSSQAPKLLFHYYDKDFNNEADTPDNFQSRRPNTSFCFLDIRSPGLGDTAMYLCATSRDTESPLHFGNGTRLTVT.

Comment on this clone: This sample includes further DNA sequences coding for the same CDR3. V usage is TRBV19 and J usage is TRBJ1-2, with D unresolved. V dropped 0 bases and J dropped 4 bases, with 12 bases sitting between them. CDR1 and CDR2 (germline): LNHDA, SQIVND (reference sequence). The CDR3 consists of 15 residues. The CDR3 DNA reads TGTGCCAGTAGTATAGACCCGGGTTTGAGCTATGGCTACACCTTC. Amino acids: CASSIDPGLSYGYTF.

This chain links TRBV10-1 with TRBJ2-3, with TRBD1 matching over 7 bases. Trimming at V came to 0 bases and at J to 4 bases, leaving 4 bases not matched to a gene. In germline, CDR1 is WNHNN, CDR2 SYGVQD (reference sequence). There are 15 residues in the CDR3. The CDR3: CASSESGGFADTQYF. The CDR3 bases are TGCGCCAGCAGTGAGTCAGGGGGCTTCGCAGATACGCAGTATTTT.

This clone was counted between two and nine times. This chain uses TRBV29-1 with TRBJ2-7; 12 nucleotides align to TRBD1. After removal of 4 bases from V and 6 bases from J, the junction contained 4 bases not matched to a gene. The CDR3 totals 13 residues. CDR1 is SQVTM and CDR2 is ANQGSEA in the germline V gene. As DNA, the CDR3 is TGCAGCGTTGTGGGGACAGGGGGCTTCGAGCAGTACTTC. Translating gives CSVVGTGGFEQYF.

This chain joins TRBV19 and TRBJ2-2, with TRBD2 as a possible D gene (5 bases). V gave up 0 bases and J gave up 3 bases, with 14 bases separating them. In germline, CDR1 is LNHDA, CDR2 SQIVND (reference sequence). The CDR3 runs 17 residues. CDR3 coding DNA: TGTGCCAGTAGTATAGATCCTGGCCGGGGTTACACCGGGGAGCTGTTTTTT. This gives the protein CASSIDPGRGYTGELFF.

This rearrangement joins TRBV28 to TRBJ1-4; D is unresolved. CDR3 length: 14 residues. V lost 6 bases, J lost 6 bases, and 14 bases lay in between. Germline V lookup: CDR1 MDHEN, CDR2 SYDVKM. CDR3 in amino acids: CASSPGGSDEKLFF. DNA of the CDR3: TGTGCCAGCAGCCCGGGAGGCTCAGATGAAAAACTGTTTTTT.

The genes are TRBV14 and TRBJ2-7; TRBD2 agrees at 9 bases. Trimming removed 0 bases from V and 3 bases from J; junction bases left unmatched: 3. This CDR3 has 15 residues. Germline assignment: CDR1 SGHDN and CDR2 FVKESK. CDR3 nucleotides: TGTGCCAGCAGCCAAGAGGCTAGCGGGAACTACGAGCAGTACTTC. Its protein is CASSQEASGNYEQYF. Using reference TRBV14 and TRBJ2-7 for the parts outside the CDR3, the full variable domain is EAGVTQFPSHSVIEKGQTVTLRCDPISGHDNLYWYRRVMGKEIKFLLHFVKESKQDESGMPNNRFLAERTGGTYSTLKVQPAELEDSGVYFCASSQEASGNYEQYFGPGTRLTVT.

V usage is TRBV24-1 and J usage is TRBJ1-2; 9 bases line up with TRBD1. There are 15 residues in the CDR3. With V trimmed by 6 bases and J by 5 bases, 9 bases remained unmatched. The germline CDR1 and CDR2 sequences are KGHDR and SFDVKD. The CDR3 sequence is CATSFPGQGAYGYTF. Here the CDR3 DNA reads TGTGCCACCAGTTTTCCGGGACAGGGAGCTTATGGCTACACCTTC.

In its sample, this clone was seen once. This chain links TRBV18 with TRBJ2-7; 9 bases fit TRBD1. The germline gives CDR1 KGHSH, CDR2 LQKENI. Trimming cost V 4 bases and J 6 bases; bases outside gene matches: 13. This CDR3 has 16 residues. CDR3 nucleotide sequence: TGTGCCAGCTCACTCTCGCCGGGACAGGGTTCGGGCGAGCAGTACTTC. It codes for CASSLSPGQGSGEQYF.

This chain links TRBV2 with TRBJ1-1, with 11 positions matching TRBD1. Losses at the gene ends were 7 bases for V and 5 bases for J; bases not matched to a gene: 6. Germline V gene lookup returns CDR1 SNHLY and CDR2 FYNNEI. This CDR3 has 14 amino acids. The CDR3 spells CASTGQGALTEAFF. In nucleotides, the CDR3 is TGTGCCAGCACCGGACAGGGGGCGCTGACTGAAGCTTTCTTT.